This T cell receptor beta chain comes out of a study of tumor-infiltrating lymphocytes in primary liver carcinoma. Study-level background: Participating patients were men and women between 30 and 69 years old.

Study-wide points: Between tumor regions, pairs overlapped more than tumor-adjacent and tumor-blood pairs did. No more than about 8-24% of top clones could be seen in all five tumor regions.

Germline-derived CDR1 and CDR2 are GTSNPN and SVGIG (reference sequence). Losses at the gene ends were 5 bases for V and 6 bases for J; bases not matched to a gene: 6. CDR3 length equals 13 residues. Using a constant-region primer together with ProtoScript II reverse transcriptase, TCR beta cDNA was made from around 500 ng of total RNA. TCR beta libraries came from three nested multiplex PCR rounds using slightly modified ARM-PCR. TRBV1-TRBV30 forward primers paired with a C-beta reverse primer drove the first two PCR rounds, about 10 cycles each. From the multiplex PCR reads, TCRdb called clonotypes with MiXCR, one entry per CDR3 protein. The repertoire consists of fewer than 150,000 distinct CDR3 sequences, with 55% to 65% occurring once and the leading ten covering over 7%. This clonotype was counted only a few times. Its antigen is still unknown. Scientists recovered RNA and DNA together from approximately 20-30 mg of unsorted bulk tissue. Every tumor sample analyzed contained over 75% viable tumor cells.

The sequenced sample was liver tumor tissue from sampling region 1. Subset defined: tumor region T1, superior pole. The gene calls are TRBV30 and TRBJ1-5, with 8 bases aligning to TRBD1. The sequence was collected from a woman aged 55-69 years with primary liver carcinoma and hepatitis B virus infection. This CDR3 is CAWDRGRGQPQHF. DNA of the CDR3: TGTGCCTGGGACAGGGGAAGGGGTCAGCCCCAGCATTTT.